Shown below are 5 T cell receptor beta chains from a single sample sequenced in a study of identical twins. TCRdb reanalysed the 5' RACE reads using MiXCR and keeps one entry per CDR3 protein. This table holds approximately 550,000 distinct CDR3 sequences, approximately 20% found once. The sample also formed part of further work on yellow fever vaccine responses in identical twins.

Source material: CD4+ T cells sorted from blood. The source is a woman aged 18-29 years in good health.

CDR3 sequence reads: CASRRGQGYGYTF. In DNA, the CDR3 is TGTGCCAGCAGACGCGGGCAGGGGTATGGCTACACCTTC. The chain carries TRBV5-8 and TRBJ1-2; D might be TRBD1 (6 bases). CDR1 and CDR2 from the germline V gene are SGHTS and YDEGEE. The length of the CDR3 is 13 residues. V lost 5 bases and J lost 5, with 13 bases in between.

This clonotype was seen a few times. The chain employs TRBV6-1 and TRBJ1-1; 8 nucleotides match TRBD1. This CDR3 is 17 amino acids long. Germline V gene sequence: CDR1 MNHNS, CDR2 SASEGT. Losses at the gene ends were 7 bases for V and 1 base for J; bases not matched to a gene: 14. The CDR3 DNA reads TGTGCCAGCACCCGAGATGCCCAGGGGGCGGGGAACACTGAAGCTTTCTTT. This translates into CASTRDAQGAGNTEAFF.

The chain couples TRBV3-1 to TRBJ2-1; 7 bases line up with TRBD1. J gave up 4 bases and V 3 bases, and 0 bases lay outside the gene matches. CDR1 and CDR2 from the germline V gene are LGHDT and YNNKEL (reference sequence). CDR3 length: 13 residues. CDR3: CASSQGQYNEQFF. The CDR3 nucleotides are TGTGCCAGCAGCCAGGGACAGTACAATGAGCAGTTCTTC.

This chain links TRBV20-1 with TRBJ2-1; 10 nucleotides agree with TRBD2. The J segment lost 7 bases and the V segment lost 0 bases, leaving 9 bases of the junction unmatched. In germline, CDR1 is DFQATT, CDR2 SNEGSKA (reference sequence). The CDR3 has 16 amino acids. CDR3 nucleotides: TGCAGTGCTAGAGACCCAGCGGGAGGGCCTAGGAATGAGCAGTTCTTC. As protein: CSARDPAGGPRNEQFF.

This clonotype was seen a few times. The rearrangement uses TRBV11-2 and TRBJ1-1; TRBD1 is a possible D gene (5 bases). The CDR3 covers 13 residues. Deletions cut 5 bases from V and 8 bases from J, with 15 bases between. CDR1 and CDR2 (germline): SGHAT, FQNNGV. In DNA, the CDR3 is TGTGCCAGCAGCACCAGGGTGGAAGGGGAAGCTTTCTTT. It specifies CASSTRVEGEAFF.